This T cell receptor beta chain was captured by sequencing in a study of Tregs in tolerant kidney transplant recipients. TCRdb keeps only in-frame clones here, not all; method: immunoSEQ multiplex PCR. The sample shows tens of thousands of clones, 75% to 95% of them seen only once. The length of the CDR3 is 13 residues. V lost 8 bases to trimming and J lost 1 base, with 11 bases between them. CDR1 and CDR2 from the germline V gene are MGHDK and SYGVNS. Sample: Tregs from blood. The chain combines TRBV25-1 with TRBJ1-2; possible D gene TRBD1, 5 bases. The receptor's source is a human donor in good health. The CDR3 DNA is TGTGCCAGCCGTTTAGACAGTAACTATGGCTACACCTTC. It is translated as CASRLDSNYGYTF.